These T cell receptor beta chains were read from a single sample in a study of blood T cells in healthy people across ages. One entry per CDR3 protein, called by TCRdb with MiXCR from the 5' RACE reads. The data hold over 550,000 distinct CDR3 sequences, with 25% to 30% observed a single time. The sequenced sample consisted of blood. The origin of the receptors is a woman older than 75 in good health. CDR3s include the opening cysteine and the closing phenylalanine or tryptophan. D genes are given only for firm matches. Not every row has a clone size; where given, it reads once, few, many or a size class.

J,V,D,length,size,CDR3,DNA
TRBJ2-3,TRBV28,TRBD2,15,-,CASRGTSVSTDTQYF,TGTGCCAGCAGGGGGACTAGCGTTAGCACAGATACGCAGTATTTT
TRBJ1-5,TRBV6-1,-,13,many,CASSEQWDRPQHF,TGTGCCAGCAGTGAACAGTGGGATCGGCCCCAGCATTTT
TRBJ2-7,TRBV19,TRBD2,15,-,CASSPGLAGNYEQYF,TGTGCCAGTAGTCCGGGACTAGCGGGGAACTACGAGCAGTACTTC
TRBJ2-7,TRBV19,TRBD1,15,many,CASSMSWRQGYEQYF,TGTGCCAGTAGTATGAGCTGGAGACAGGGTTACGAGCAGTACTTC
TRBJ2-3,TRBV27,TRBD2,14,many,CASWAGGPDDTQYF,TGTGCCAGCTGGGCGGGGGGGCCTGACGATACGCAGTATTTT
TRBJ2-1,TRBV12-3/TRBV12-4,TRBD2,15,-,CASSSGGVSYKEQFF,TGTGCCAGCAGTTCTGGGGGGGTGTCCTACAAGGAGCAGTTCTTC
TRBJ1-1,TRBV10-3,TRBD1,16,-,CAISESGQRLNTEAFF,TGTGCCATCAGTGAGTCGGGACAGCGACTGAACACTGAAGCTTTCTTT
TRBJ1-2,TRBV28,-,15,few,CASSPPWTANYGYTF,TGTGCCAGCAGTCCCCCATGGACAGCTAACTATGGCTACACCTTC
TRBJ2-3,TRBV27,-,16,-,CASSKVPRVYTDTQYF,TGTGCCAGCAGCAAAGTCCCCCGGGTCTACACAGATACGCAGTATTTT
TRBJ1-2,TRBV5-1,TRBD1,15,-,CASSIYIDRAGGYTF,TGCGCCAGCAGCATCTACATCGACAGGGCAGGTGGCTACACCTTC
TRBJ2-5,TRBV28,TRBD2,15,many,CASRGTSGGPFQQYF,TGTGCCAGCAGAGGGACTAGCGGGGGCCCTTTCCAGCAGTACTTC
TRBJ2-2,TRBV7-9,-,17,few,CASSLAGLEVNTGELFF,TGTGCCAGCAGCTTAGCGGGTCTGGAGGTCAACACCGGGGAGCTGTTTTTT
TRBJ1-2,TRBV20-1,-,14,many,CSGGSDPFGYGYTF,TGCAGTGGAGGGTCAGACCCTTTCGGCTATGGCTACACCTTC
TRBJ1-3,TRBV3-1,-,17,-,CASSPFRSLFSGNTIYF,TGTGCCAGCAGCCCCTTTCGGAGCCTTTTCTCTGGAAACACCATATATTTT
TRBJ2-7,TRBV27,TRBD2,13,-,CASGSGGTYEQYF,TGTGCCAGCGGTTCGGGGGGGACTTACGAGCAGTACTTC
TRBJ2-1,TRBV11-2,TRBD2,15,many,CASSLGQRGGGEQFF,TGTGCCAGCAGCTTAGGACAGCGGGGGGGCGGTGAGCAGTTCTTC
TRBJ1-5,TRBV10-3,-,13,many,CAISGQASQPQHF,TGTGCCATCAGTGGACAGGCCAGCCAGCCCCAGCATTTT
TRBJ2-1,TRBV5-1,TRBD2,14,many,CASSSGLAGVEQFF,TGCGCCAGCAGCTCGGGACTAGCGGGGGTTGAGCAGTTCTTC
TRBJ1-1,TRBV18,-,14,-,CASSSGAPTTEAFF,TGTGCCAGCTCATCGGGGGCGCCAACCACTGAAGCTTTCTTT
TRBJ2-1,TRBV6-5,-,14,many,CASREAVPYNEQFF,TGTGCCAGTAGGGAAGCGGTCCCCTACAATGAGCAGTTCTTC
TRBJ2-2,TRBV15,-,16,-,CATSRDHGTNTGELFF,TGTGCCACCAGCAGAGATCATGGCACCAACACCGGGGAGCTGTTTTTT
TRBJ1-4,TRBV20-1,-,13,-,CSADPGTGRKLFF,TGCAGTGCTGATCCAGGGACGGGTCGAAAACTGTTTTTT
TRBJ2-3,TRBV10-3,TRBD1,15,many,CAISPGQGGTDTQYF,TGTGCCATCAGCCCGGGACAGGGGGGCACAGATACGCAGTATTTT
TRBJ2-4,TRBV7-2,-,17,many,CASSPQAWGNWRNIQYF,TGTGCCAGCAGCCCCCAGGCATGGGGGAACTGGCGAAACATTCAGTACTTC
TRBJ1-1,TRBV5-1,TRBD1,16,many,CASSLAHRGMGTEAFF,TGCGCCAGCAGCTTGGCGCACAGGGGGATGGGTACTGAAGCTTTCTTT
TRBJ1-5,TRBV29-1,-,15,many,CSVVGLPGSNQPQHF,TGCAGCGTTGTGGGACTCCCAGGGAGCAATCAGCCCCAGCATTTT
TRBJ2-1,TRBV19,-,18,-,CARHTGTRGILSRCMQFF,TGTGCCAGGCATACCGGGACACGGGGGATCCTATCCCGATGTATGCAGTTCTTC
TRBJ2-3,TRBV10-3,-,13,many,CAIMDGSTDTQYF,TGTGCCATCATGGACGGAAGCACAGATACGCAGTATTTT
TRBJ2-1,TRBV20-1,-,15,many,CSARGVVTSYNEQFF,TGCAGTGCTAGAGGGGTAGTTACCTCCTACAATGAGCAGTTCTTC